The 31 T cell receptor beta chains given below trace back to one sample, sequenced in a study of CD8 T cells in Susac syndrome. RNA, at about 0.5 to 1 ug, was reverse transcribed with random hexamers. TCRdb re-called the immunoSEQ multiplex PCR reads through MiXCR, storing one row per CDR3 protein. The data hold 160,000 or so distinct CDR3 sequences, with 95% observed a single time. Input material: CD8+ T cells from PBMCs. These receptors came from a human donor with multiple sclerosis.

This chain joins TRBV29-1 and TRBJ2-7, with 14 bases aligning to TRBD2. V dropped 0 bases and J dropped 0; count of bases not matched to a gene: 4. This CDR3 comprises 17 residues. Germline lookup yields CDR1 SQVTM and CDR2 ANQGSEA. The CDR3 protein is CSVEDKGTSGSSYEQYF. Written as DNA, the CDR3 is TGCAGCGTTGAAGATAAGGGGACTAGCGGGAGCTCCTACGAGCAGTACTTC.

The rearrangement links TRBV4-1 to TRBJ2-1; D unresolved. The CDR3 has 14 amino acids. V was cut by 4 bases and J by 12 bases, with 19 bases left in between. Germline CDR1 and CDR2: MGHRA and YSYEKL. CDR3 sequence (DNA): TGCGCCAGCAGCCGCACAATGCTGGACGCGCTGCAGTTCTTC. Its protein product is CASSRTMLDALQFF.

The chain is built from TRBV19 and TRBJ2-7; a possible D gene is TRBD1 (6 bases). With 5 bases removed from V and 3 bases from J, the gap between germline ends came to 17 bases. The CDR3 consists of 15 residues. Germline lookup yields CDR1 LNHDA and CDR2 SQIVND (reference sequence). CDR3 coding DNA: TGTGCCAGTAGTTCACGGACAGCTCAATTCTACGAGCAGTACTTC. It yields the protein CASSSRTAQFYEQYF.

J is TRBJ2-4 and V is TRBV2; 10 bases agree with TRBD2. CDR1 and CDR2 (germline): SNHLY, FYNNEI. This CDR3 comprises 13 residues. Germline trimming cut 10 bases from V and 9 bases from J; bases unmatched to any gene: 9. CDR3 DNA sequence: TGTGCCACCCAGGGGCGGACTAGCGGCATTCAGTACTTC. As protein: CATQGRTSGIQYF.

The chain combines TRBV5-1 with TRBJ1-2; 7 positions agree with TRBD1. With 5 bases clipped from V and 5 bases from J, the junction kept 9 bases outside the gene matches. From germline, CDR1 is SGHRS and CDR2 YFSETQ. The CDR3 extends over 14 amino acids. CDR3 in DNA: TGCGCCAGCAGGGGAACCGGGACAGATTATGGCTACACCTTC. It translates to CASRGTGTDYGYTF.

This chain joins TRBV2 and TRBJ2-2; no clear D gene. Between the trimmed V and J ends, which lost 6 bases and 7 bases, there was a span of 12 bases. CDR1 and CDR2 from the germline V gene are SNHLY and FYNNEI. The CDR3 sequence is 13 residues long. In DNA, the CDR3 is TGTGCCAGCAGAACCGGACCCGGCGGGGAGCTGTTTTTT. As protein: CASRTGPGGELFF.

The rearrangement links TRBV4-1 to TRBJ2-1; D is possibly TRBD1 (6 bases). Trimming left V 0 bases short and J 0 bases short, with 12 bases between. Germline V gene lookup returns CDR1 MGHRA and CDR2 YSYEKL. The CDR3 spans 17 residues. The chain's CDR3 is CASSQEDSRSSYNEQFF. The DNA for the CDR3 is TGCGCCAGCAGCCAAGAGGACAGCAGGAGCTCCTACAATGAGCAGTTCTTC.

This rearrangement joins TRBV27 to TRBJ2-1; 12 nucleotides agree with TRBD2. Germline lookup yields CDR1 MNHEY and CDR2 SMNVEV (reference sequence). Unmatched junction bases numbered 1, after V lost 3 bases and J lost 4 bases. The CDR3 loop spans 15 amino acids. CDR3 in amino acids: CASSFGLAGYNEQFF. Here the CDR3 DNA reads TGTGCCAGCAGTTTTGGACTAGCGGGGTACAATGAGCAGTTCTTC.

This clonotype occurred once. This chain uses TRBV29-1 with TRBJ1-1; no firm D call. Looked up from germline, CDR1 is SQVTM and CDR2 is ANQGSEA. The CDR3 is made up of 9 amino acids. V was shortened by 5 bases and J by 6 bases, with 4 bases between the two germline ends. The chain's CDR3 is CSVLPEAFF. DNA of the CDR3: TGCAGCGTTCTCCCTGAAGCTTTCTTT.

This chain links TRBV29-1 with TRBJ2-7, with 7 positions matching TRBD2. Trimming removed 6 bases from V and 4 bases from J; junction bases left unmatched: 15. CDR1 and CDR2 from the germline V gene are SQVTM and ANQGSEA. The CDR3 covers 15 residues. The CDR3 spells CSVRYEAGEGYEQYF. CDR3 sequence (DNA): TGCAGCGTCCGCTACGAGGCGGGGGAAGGGTACGAGCAGTACTTC.

The CDR3 DNA reads as TGTGCCACCGCACTAGGCGGGAGTACCGCTTACAATGAGCAGTTCTTC. Translated, it gives CATALGGSTAYNEQFF. The V gene is TRBV15, the J gene TRBJ2-1; 7 bases match TRBD2. Germline CDR1 is LNHNV and CDR2 is YYDKDF (reference sequence). CDR3 length: 16 amino acids. Losses at the gene ends were 8 bases for V and 4 bases for J; bases not matched to a gene: 14.

A single count supports this clonotype. The chain joins TRBV19 to TRBJ2-5, with D maybe TRBD2 (5 bases). Germline V gene lookup returns CDR1 LNHDA and CDR2 SQIVND (reference sequence). The V gene lost 1 base and the J gene lost 4 bases, with 13 bases spanning the gap. The CDR3 consists of 15 residues. In DNA form, the CDR3 reads TGTGCCAGTAGTATAGGAGGGCCGCGGTCAGAGACCCAGTACTTC. Protein product: CASSIGGPRSETQYF.

This clonotype was recorded once. CDR3 nucleotide sequence: TGCAGCGACATCGCCCCGACAGGCGGCTACACCTTC. It translates to CSDIAPTGGYTF. The chain carries TRBV29-1 and TRBJ1-2; maybe TRBD1 (6 bases). From germline, CDR1 is SQVTM and CDR2 ANQGSEA. Trimming removed 7 bases at V and 8 bases at J, with 17 bases between. The CDR3 loop spans 12 amino acids.

This clonotype was recorded only once. V gene TRBV4-1 combines with J gene TRBJ2-7; perhaps TRBD2 as D (7 bases). Per the germline V gene, CDR1 is MGHRA and CDR2 is YSYEKL. The V and J ends lost 1 base and 3 bases respectively, with 16 bases between them. The CDR3 spans 16 residues. The CDR3 reads CASSQGGGGLIYEQYF. In nucleotides, the CDR3 is TGCGCCAGCAGCCAAGGGGGAGGGGGGCTAATCTACGAGCAGTACTTC.

This chain joins TRBV27 and TRBJ2-1; 8 bases align to TRBD1. The V gene's germline CDR1 is MNHEY and CDR2 SMNVEV (reference sequence). Trimming removed 8 bases from V and 8 bases from J; junction bases left unmatched: 8. CDR3 length: 13 amino acids. The CDR3 protein is CASRDRPQDEQFF. The CDR3 coding sequence is TGTGCCAGCCGGGACAGGCCACAAGATGAGCAGTTCTTC.

This chain connects TRBV5-1 to TRBJ2-1; 11 positions match TRBD2. V dropped 1 base and J dropped 4; count of bases not matched to a gene: 4. Germline V lookup: CDR1 SGHRS, CDR2 YFSETQ. This CDR3 is built from 16 residues. The CDR3 DNA reads as TGCGCCAGCAGCTTGACTAGCGGGAGTGGTTACAATGAGCAGTTCTTC. It translates to CASSLTSGSGYNEQFF.

The V gene is TRBV19, the J gene TRBJ1-6, with 9 bases matching TRBD1. Per the germline V gene, CDR1 is LNHDA and CDR2 is SQIVND (reference sequence). The CDR3 runs to 13 residues. With V trimmed by 5 bases and J by 7 bases, 0 bases remained unmatched. DNA of the CDR3: TGTGCCAGTAGTGGGACAGGGAATTCACCCCTCCACTTT. Residues: CASSGTGNSPLHF.

The rearrangement links TRBV2 to TRBJ2-7; 10 bases map to TRBD1. V trimming: 10 bases; J trimming: 5 bases; junction bases outside the gene matches: 8. There are 13 residues in the CDR3. CDR1 and CDR2 from the germline V gene are SNHLY and FYNNEI. The CDR3 nucleotides read TGTGCCACTCCCCGGACAGGGGGAAACGAGCAGTACTTC. It yields the protein CATPRTGGNEQYF.

This chain joins TRBV25-1 and TRBJ2-7, with D perhaps TRBD1 or TRBD2 (6 bases each). CDR1 is MGHDK and CDR2 is SYGVNS in the germline V gene. The CDR3 is 14 residues long. The V end lost 4 bases, the J end lost 4 bases, and 14 bases lay between the germline ends. The CDR3 DNA follows: TGTGCCAGCAGTGGGGTGGGGGGCTGGTACGAGCAGTACTTC. This encodes CASSGVGGWYEQYF.

V usage is TRBV2 and J usage is TRBJ2-1; D possibly corresponds to TRBD1 (6 bases). The CDR3 consists of 14 residues. Germline values: CDR1 SNHLY, CDR2 FYNNEI. Trimming removed 6 bases from V and 6 bases from J, with 15 bases in between. CDR3 region: CASRRRGGFNEQFF. In nucleotides, the CDR3 is TGTGCCAGCAGGCGCAGGGGCGGATTCAATGAGCAGTTCTTC.

The chain recombines TRBV12-3 or TRBV12-4 with TRBJ2-2, with D possibly TRBD2 on 6 matching bases. Trimming cost V 8 bases and J 4 bases, with 20 bases left between them. The CDR3 length is 16 residues. CDR3 loop: CASGPGGIGSTGELFF. The CDR3 coding sequence is TGTGCCAGCGGGCCTGGGGGGATCGGTAGCACCGGGGAGCTGTTTTTT.

The chain links TRBV7-8 to TRBJ2-7, with D perhaps matching TRBD1 (5 bases). Trimming removed 5 bases from V and 4 bases from J, with 15 bases in between. Germline values: CDR1 SGHVS, CDR2 FQNEAQ. The length of the CDR3 is 14 residues. This CDR3 is CASSPDTVGYEQYF. CDR3 nucleotides: TGTGCCAGCAGCCCGGACACGGTGGGGTACGAGCAGTACTTC.

This sequence joins TRBV4-2 and TRBJ1-2; weak D call: TRBD1 (5 bases). V was pared by 0 bases and J by 0 bases, with 14 bases between. Germline values: CDR1 LGHNA, CDR2 YNFKEQ. The CDR3 consists of 17 residues. The CDR3 DNA sequence: TGTGCCAGCAGCCAAGATCTGCGGGGGACCGCTAACTATGGCTACACCTTC. Amino acid sequence: CASSQDLRGTANYGYTF.

The chain joins TRBV28 to TRBJ1-5, with TRBD1 as a possible D gene (6 bases). This CDR3 comprises 15 residues. The V and J ends lost 2 bases and 2 bases respectively, with 10 bases between them. CDR1 is MDHEN and CDR2 is SYDVKM in the germline V gene. The CDR3 nucleotides are TGTGCCAGCAGTTTAGGGGGGCCCGGCAATCAGCCCCAGCATTTT. Encoded protein: CASSLGGPGNQPQHF.

The chain couples TRBV12-3 or TRBV12-4 to TRBJ1-1, with D perhaps matching TRBD1 (6 bases). This CDR3 region has 15 residues. V was pared by 8 bases and J by 1 base, with 17 bases between. In DNA, the CDR3 is TGTGCCAGCGGGGTGGGGTACAGGGAGAACACTGAAGCTTTCTTT. This codes for CASGVGYRENTEAFF.

The rearrangement uses TRBV15 and TRBJ2-2; tentatively, D is TRBD1 (5 bases). The V end lost 2 bases, the J end lost 6 bases, and 16 bases lay between the germline ends. Germline lookup yields CDR1 LNHNV and CDR2 YYDKDF (reference sequence). The CDR3 is made up of 16 amino acids. The CDR3 DNA is TGTGCCACCAGCAGAACTCACCAGGGTGGAGCCGGGGAGCTGTTTTTT. It translates to CATSRTHQGGAGELFF.

V usage is TRBV28 and J usage is TRBJ1-2; a weak D match, TRBD1 (5 bases). The CDR3 covers 13 residues. Germline V CDR1 and CDR2: MDHEN, SYDVKM. V was pared by 1 base and J by 8 bases, with 11 bases between. CDR3 residues: CASSLSIRDGYTF. The CDR3 coding sequence is TGTGCCAGCAGTTTATCAATCAGGGACGGCTACACCTTC.

The chain employs TRBV15 and TRBJ2-7; 8 positions agree with TRBD2. CDR1 and CDR2 (germline): LNHNV, YYDKDF (reference sequence). V shed 1 base and J 4 bases; nucleotides not matched to a gene: 9. The CDR3 sequence is 16 residues long. DNA of the CDR3: TGTGCCACCAGCAGAGCGTCAGGCGGGGGGCAATACGAGCAGTACTTC. Residues: CATSRASGGGQYEQYF.

The genes are TRBV20-1 and TRBJ2-3; D gene uncertain. Germline V gene lookup returns CDR1 DFQATT and CDR2 SNEGSKA (reference sequence). The CDR3 is made up of 11 amino acids. Trimming pared 6 bases from V and 5 bases from J, leaving 9 bases between. As DNA, the CDR3 is TGCAGTGCCCCGCTAGAAGATACGCAGTATTTT. Its protein is CSAPLEDTQYF.

The V gene is TRBV29-1, the J gene TRBJ2-7; D is unresolved. The germline V and J ends were trimmed by 1 base and 3 bases, with 4 bases remaining between them. Germline CDR1 reads SQVTM; CDR2 reads ANQGSEA. CDR3 length equals 11 residues. In DNA form, the CDR3 reads TGCAGCGTTGAAGTGGACTACGAGCAGTACTTC. Protein sequence: CSVEVDYEQYF.

The chain has TRBV15 and TRBJ2-7; D gene uncertain. The CDR3 sequence is 14 residues long. Germline values: CDR1 LNHNV, CDR2 YYDKDF (reference sequence). The V end was cut by 1 base, the J end by 3 bases, with 10 bases between. CDR3 sequence: CATSRVESRYEQYF. In nucleotides, the CDR3 is TGTGCCACCAGCAGAGTTGAGTCTCGCTACGAGCAGTACTTC.